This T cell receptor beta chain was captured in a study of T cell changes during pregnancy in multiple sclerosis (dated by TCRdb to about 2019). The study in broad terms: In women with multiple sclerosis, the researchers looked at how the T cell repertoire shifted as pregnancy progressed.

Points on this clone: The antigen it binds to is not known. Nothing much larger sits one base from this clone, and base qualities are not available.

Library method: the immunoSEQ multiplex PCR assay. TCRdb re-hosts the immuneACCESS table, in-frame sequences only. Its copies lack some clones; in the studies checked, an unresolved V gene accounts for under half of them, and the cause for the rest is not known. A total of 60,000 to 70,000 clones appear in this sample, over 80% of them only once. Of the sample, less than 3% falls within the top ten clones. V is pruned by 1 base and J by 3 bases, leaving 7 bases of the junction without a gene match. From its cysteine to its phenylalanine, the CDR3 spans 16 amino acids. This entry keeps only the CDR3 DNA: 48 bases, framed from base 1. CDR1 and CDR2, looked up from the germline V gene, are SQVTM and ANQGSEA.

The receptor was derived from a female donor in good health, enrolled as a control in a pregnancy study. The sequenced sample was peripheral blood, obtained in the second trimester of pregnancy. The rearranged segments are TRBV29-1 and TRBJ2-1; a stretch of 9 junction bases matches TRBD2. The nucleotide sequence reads TGCAGCGTTGAAGGGTTGGCGGGGGGGCACTACAATGAGCAGTTCTTC. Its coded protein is CSVEGLAGGHYNEQFF.